Following are 4 T cell receptor beta chains from one sample sequenced in a study of early T cells in non-severe SARS-CoV-2 infection. MiXCR was run by TCRdb on the 5' RACE reads, yielding one entry per CDR3 protein. Among around 61,000 distinct CDR3 sequences listed, over 10% were seen once. The sequenced sample consisted of whole blood. These receptors all stem from an adult who was a healthcare worker with PCR-confirmed SARS-CoV-2 infection or an uninfected control (not recorded which).

The chain carries TRBV24-1 and TRBJ1-1; D might be TRBD1 (6 bases). The CDR3 extends over 13 amino acids. Between the trimmed V and J ends, which lost 2 bases and 4 bases, there was a span of 7 bases. The germline gives CDR1 KGHDR, CDR2 SFDVKD. The CDR3 DNA follows: TGTGCCACCAGTGATTACAGGGCCACTGAAGCTTTCTTT. It codes for CATSDYRATEAFF.

In its sample, this clonotype was seen many times. This chain links TRBV6-5 with TRBJ1-5; D gene unclear. Looked up from germline, CDR1 is MNHEY and CDR2 is SVGAGI. Trimming cost V 0 bases and J 0 bases, with 0 bases left between them. There are 13 residues in the CDR3. The CDR3 spells CASSYSSNQPQHF. DNA for the CDR3: TGTGCCAGCAGTTACTCTAGCAATCAGCCCCAGCATTTT.

This clonotype was detected many times. The chain combines TRBV28 with TRBJ2-7; TRBD1 matches 7 bases. CDR3 length: 15 amino acids. V was clipped by 4 bases and J by 5 bases; unmatched bases: 11. Germline V gene data show CDR1 as MDHEN and CDR2 as SYDVKM. CDR3 coding DNA: TGTGCCAGCAGTTCGGTGGGACAGCGGCCGGACGAGCAGTACTTC. Residues: CASSSVGQRPDEQYF.

This clonotype has only a few counts. CDR3 sequence (DNA): TGTGCCAGCAGTCGGGGGGTACTGGGCACAGATACGCAGTATTTT. Translating gives CASSRGVLGTDTQYF. This sequence joins TRBV27 and TRBJ2-3; 7 nucleotides align to TRBD2. The CDR3 is 15 residues long. The J segment lost 1 base and the V segment lost 5 bases, leaving 6 bases of the junction unmatched. Germline V gene data show CDR1 as MNHEY and CDR2 as SMNVEV (reference sequence).